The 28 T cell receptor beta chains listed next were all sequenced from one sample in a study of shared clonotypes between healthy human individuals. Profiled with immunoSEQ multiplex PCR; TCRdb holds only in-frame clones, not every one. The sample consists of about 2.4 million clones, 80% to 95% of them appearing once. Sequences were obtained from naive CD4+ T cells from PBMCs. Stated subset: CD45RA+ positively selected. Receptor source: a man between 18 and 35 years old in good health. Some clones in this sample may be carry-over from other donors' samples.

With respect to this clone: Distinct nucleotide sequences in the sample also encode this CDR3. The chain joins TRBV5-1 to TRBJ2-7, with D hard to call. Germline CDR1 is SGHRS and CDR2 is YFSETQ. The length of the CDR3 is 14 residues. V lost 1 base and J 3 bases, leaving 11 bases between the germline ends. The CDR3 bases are TGCGCCAGCAGCTTGAGGGTCAGAGACTACGAGCAGTACTTC. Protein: CASSLRVRDYEQYF. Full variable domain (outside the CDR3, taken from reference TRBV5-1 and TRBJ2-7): KAGVTQTPRYLIKTRGQQVTLSCSPISGHRSVSWYQQTPGQGLQFLFEYFSETQRNKGNFPGRFSGRQFSNSRSEMNVSTLELGDSALYLCASSLRVRDYEQYFGPGTRLTVT.

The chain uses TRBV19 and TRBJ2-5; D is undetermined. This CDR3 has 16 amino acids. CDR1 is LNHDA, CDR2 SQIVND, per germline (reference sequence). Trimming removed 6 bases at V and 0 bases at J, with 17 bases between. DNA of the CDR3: TGTGCCAGTAGCCAACGAGGTGGGCAGTACCAAGAGACCCAGTACTTC. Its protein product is CASSQRGGQYQETQYF.

CDR3 sequence (DNA): TGTGCCAGTCGGACGTTGAACCCCTACGAGCAGTACTTC. As protein: CASRTLNPYEQYF. This chain uses TRBV28 with TRBJ2-5, with D hard to call. The closer fit of TRBJ2-7 to the DNA end suggests the J call may be wrong. This CDR3 is built from 13 residues. Looked up from germline, CDR1 is MDHEN and CDR2 is SYDVKM.

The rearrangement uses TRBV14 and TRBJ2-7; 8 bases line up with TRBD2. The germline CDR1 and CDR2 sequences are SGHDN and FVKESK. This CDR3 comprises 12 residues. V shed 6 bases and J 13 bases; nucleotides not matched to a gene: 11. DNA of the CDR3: TGTGCCAGCAGTCAACCCAGCGGGAGAGGATACTTC. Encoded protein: CASSQPSGRGYF.

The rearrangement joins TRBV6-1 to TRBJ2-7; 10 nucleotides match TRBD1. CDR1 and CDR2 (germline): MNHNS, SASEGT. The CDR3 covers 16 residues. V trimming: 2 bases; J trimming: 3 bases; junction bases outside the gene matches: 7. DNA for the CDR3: TGTGCCAGCAGTGAAAACGACCGGGACAGGGGCTACGAGCAGTACTTC. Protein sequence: CASSENDRDRGYEQYF.

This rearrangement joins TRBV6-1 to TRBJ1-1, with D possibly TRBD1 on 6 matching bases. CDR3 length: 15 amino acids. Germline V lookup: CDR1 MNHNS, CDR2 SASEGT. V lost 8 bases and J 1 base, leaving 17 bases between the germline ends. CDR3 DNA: TGTGCCAGCGGAACAGGGTTTTCAACGAACACTGAAGCTTTCTTT. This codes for CASGTGFSTNTEAFF.

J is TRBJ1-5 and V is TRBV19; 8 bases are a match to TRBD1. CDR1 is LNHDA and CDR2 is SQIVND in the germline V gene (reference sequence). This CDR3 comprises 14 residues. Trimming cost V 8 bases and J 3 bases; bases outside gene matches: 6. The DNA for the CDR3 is TGTGCCAGTGGGGGCAGGGGGCTCAATCAGCCCCAGCATTTT. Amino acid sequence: CASGGRGLNQPQHF.

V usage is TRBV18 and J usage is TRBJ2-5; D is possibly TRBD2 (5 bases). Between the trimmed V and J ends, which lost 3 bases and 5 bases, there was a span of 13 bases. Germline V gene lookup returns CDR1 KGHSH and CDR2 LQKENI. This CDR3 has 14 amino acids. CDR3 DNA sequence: TGTGCCAGCTCACCGACGCCTAGCTTCGAGACCCAGTACTTC. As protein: CASSPTPSFETQYF.

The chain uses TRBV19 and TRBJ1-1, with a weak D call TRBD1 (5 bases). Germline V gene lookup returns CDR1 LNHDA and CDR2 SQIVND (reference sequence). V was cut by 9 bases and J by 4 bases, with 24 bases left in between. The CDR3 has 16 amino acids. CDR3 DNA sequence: TGTGCCAGCCGCGGAATTTTACGGGACCGGAGCACTGAAGCTTTCTTT. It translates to CASRGILRDRSTEAFF. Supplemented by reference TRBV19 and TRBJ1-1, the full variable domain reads DGGITQSPKYLFRKEGQNVTLSCEQNLNHDAMYWYRQDPGQGLRLIYYSQIVNDFQKGDIAEGYSVSREKKESFPLTVTSAQKNPTAFYLCASRGILRDRSTEAFFGQGTRLTVV.

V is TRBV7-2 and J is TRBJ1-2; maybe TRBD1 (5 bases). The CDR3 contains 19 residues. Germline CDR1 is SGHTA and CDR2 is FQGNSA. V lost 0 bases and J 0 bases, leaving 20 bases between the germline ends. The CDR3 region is CASSLATGTERYSNYGYTF. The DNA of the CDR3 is TGTGCCAGCAGCTTAGCAACCGGGACGGAACGATATTCTAACTATGGCTACACCTTC.

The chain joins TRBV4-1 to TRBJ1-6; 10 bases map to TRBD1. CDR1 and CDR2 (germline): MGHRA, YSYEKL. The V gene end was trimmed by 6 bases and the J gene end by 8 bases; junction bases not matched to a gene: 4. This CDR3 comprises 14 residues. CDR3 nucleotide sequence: TGCGCCAGCAGACCGGGACAGGGGCATTCACCCCTCCACTTT. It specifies CASRPGQGHSPLHF.

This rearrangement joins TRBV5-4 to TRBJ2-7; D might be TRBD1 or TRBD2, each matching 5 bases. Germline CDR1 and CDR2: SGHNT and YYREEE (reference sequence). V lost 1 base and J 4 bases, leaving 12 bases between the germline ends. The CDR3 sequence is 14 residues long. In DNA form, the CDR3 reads TGTGCCAGCAGCTTGTGGGGACCCTCGTACGAGCAGTACTTC. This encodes CASSLWGPSYEQYF.

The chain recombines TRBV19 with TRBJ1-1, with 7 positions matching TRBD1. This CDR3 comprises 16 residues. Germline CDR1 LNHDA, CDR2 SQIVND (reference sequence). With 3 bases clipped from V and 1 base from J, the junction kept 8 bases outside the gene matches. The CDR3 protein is CASSISQGRGNTEAFF. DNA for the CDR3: TGTGCCAGTAGTATTTCACAGGGGAGAGGGAACACTGAAGCTTTCTTT.

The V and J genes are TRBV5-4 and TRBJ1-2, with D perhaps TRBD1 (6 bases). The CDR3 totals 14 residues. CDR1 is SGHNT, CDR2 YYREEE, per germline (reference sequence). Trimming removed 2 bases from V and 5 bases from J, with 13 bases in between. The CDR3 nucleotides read TGTGCCAGCAGCTTTTTTACGGGGGCGTATGGCTACACCTTC. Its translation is CASSFFTGAYGYTF.

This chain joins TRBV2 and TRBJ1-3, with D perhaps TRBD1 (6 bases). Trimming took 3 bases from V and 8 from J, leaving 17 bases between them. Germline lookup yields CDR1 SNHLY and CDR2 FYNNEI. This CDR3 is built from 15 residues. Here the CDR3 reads CASSEAQGRGYTIYF. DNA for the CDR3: TGTGCCAGCAGTGAGGCCCAGGGGAGAGGGTACACCATATATTTT. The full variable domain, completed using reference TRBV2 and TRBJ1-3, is EPEVTQTPSHQVTQMGQEVILRCVPISNHLYFYWYRQILGQKVEFLVSFYNNEISEKSEIFDDQFSVERPDGSNFTLKIRSTKLEDSAMYFCASSEAQGRGYTIYFGEGSWLTVV.

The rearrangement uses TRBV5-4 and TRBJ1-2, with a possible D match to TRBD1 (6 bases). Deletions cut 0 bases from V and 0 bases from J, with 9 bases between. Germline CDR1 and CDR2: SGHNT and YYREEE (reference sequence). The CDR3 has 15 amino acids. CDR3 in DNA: TGTGCCAGCAGCTTGGGTGGGACACCTAACTATGGCTACACCTTC. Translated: CASSLGGTPNYGYTF.

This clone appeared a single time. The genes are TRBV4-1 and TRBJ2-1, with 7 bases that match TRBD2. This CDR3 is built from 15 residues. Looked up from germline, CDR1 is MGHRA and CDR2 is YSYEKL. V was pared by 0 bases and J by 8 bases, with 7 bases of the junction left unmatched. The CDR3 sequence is CASSQEGQAGDEQFF. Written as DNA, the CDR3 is TGCGCCAGCAGCCAAGAAGGGCAGGCGGGAGATGAGCAGTTCTTC.

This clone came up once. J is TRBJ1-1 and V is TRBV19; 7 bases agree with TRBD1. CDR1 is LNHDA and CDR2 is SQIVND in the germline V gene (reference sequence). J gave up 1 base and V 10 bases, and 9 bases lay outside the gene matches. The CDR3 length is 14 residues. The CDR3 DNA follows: TGTGCCACCCTAAGGCGGGACAGGAACACTGAAGCTTTCTTT. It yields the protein CATLRRDRNTEAFF.

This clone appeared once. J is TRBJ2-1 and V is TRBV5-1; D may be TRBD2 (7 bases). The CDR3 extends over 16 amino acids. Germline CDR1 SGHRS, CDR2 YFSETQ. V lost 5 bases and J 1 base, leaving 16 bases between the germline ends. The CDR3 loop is CASSPTAGASYNEQFF. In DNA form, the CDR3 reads TGCGCCAGCAGTCCCACGGCGGGGGCTTCCTACAATGAGCAGTTCTTC.

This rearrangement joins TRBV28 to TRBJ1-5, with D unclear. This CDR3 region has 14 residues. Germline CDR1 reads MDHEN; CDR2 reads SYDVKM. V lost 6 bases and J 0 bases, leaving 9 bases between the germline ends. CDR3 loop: CASRQQYSNQPQHF. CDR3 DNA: TGTGCCAGCAGACAGCAATATAGCAATCAGCCCCAGCATTTT.

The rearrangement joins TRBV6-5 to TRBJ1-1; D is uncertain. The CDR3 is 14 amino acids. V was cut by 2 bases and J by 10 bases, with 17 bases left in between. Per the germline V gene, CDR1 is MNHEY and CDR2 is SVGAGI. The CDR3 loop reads CASSYMKDATRAFF. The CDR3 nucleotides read TGTGCCAGCAGTTACATGAAAGACGCCACGCGAGCTTTCTTT.

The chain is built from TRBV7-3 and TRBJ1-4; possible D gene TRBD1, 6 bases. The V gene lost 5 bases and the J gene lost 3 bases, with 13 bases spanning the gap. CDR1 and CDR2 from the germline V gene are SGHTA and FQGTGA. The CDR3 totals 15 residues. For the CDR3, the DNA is TGTGCCAGCAGCGCGCAACAGGGCCCTAATGAAAAACTGTTTTTT. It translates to CASSAQQGPNEKLFF.

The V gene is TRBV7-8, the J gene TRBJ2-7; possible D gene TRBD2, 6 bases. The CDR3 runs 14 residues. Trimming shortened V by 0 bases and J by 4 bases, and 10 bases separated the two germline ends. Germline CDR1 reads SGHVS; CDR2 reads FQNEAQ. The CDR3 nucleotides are TGTGCCAGCAGCTTAGCTGCGGGGAGATACGAGCAGTACTTC. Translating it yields CASSLAAGRYEQYF.

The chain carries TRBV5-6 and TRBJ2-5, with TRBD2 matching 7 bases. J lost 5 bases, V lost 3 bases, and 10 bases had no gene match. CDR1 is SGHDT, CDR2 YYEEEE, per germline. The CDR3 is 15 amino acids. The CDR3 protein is CASSSVGSGIETQYF. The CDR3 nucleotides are TGTGCCAGCAGCTCGGTTGGGAGCGGGATTGAGACCCAGTACTTC.

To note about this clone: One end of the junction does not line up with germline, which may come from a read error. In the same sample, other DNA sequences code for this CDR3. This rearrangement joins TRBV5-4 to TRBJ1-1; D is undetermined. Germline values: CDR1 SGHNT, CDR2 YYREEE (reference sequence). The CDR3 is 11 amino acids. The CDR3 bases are TGTGCCAGCAGCTTAAACAGTGAAGCTTTCTTT. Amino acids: CASSLNSEAFF.

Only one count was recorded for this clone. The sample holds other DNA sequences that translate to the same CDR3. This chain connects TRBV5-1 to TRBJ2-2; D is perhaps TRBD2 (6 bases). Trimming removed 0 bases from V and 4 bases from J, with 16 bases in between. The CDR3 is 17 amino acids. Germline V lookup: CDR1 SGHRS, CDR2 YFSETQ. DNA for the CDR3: TGCGCCAGCAGCTTGGCCAACGGCGGGATTGGCACCGGGGAGCTGTTTTTT. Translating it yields CASSLANGGIGTGELFF. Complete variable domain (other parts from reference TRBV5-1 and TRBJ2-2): KAGVTQTPRYLIKTRGQQVTLSCSPISGHRSVSWYQQTPGQGLQFLFEYFSETQRNKGNFPGRFSGRQFSNSRSEMNVSTLELGDSALYLCASSLANGGIGTGELFFGEGSRLTVL.

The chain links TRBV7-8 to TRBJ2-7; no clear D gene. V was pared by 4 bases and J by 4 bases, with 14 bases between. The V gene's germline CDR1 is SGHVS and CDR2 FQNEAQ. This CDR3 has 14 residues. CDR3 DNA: TGTGCCAGCAGCTCACCTACCCTTATATACGAGCAGTACTTC. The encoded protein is CASSSPTLIYEQYF. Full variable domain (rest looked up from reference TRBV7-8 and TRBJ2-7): GAGVSQSPRYKVAKRGQDVALRCDPISGHVSLFWYQQALGQGPEFLTYFQNEAQLDKSGLPSDRFFAERPEGSVSTLKIQRTQQEDSAVYLCASSSPTLIYEQYFGPGTRLTVT.

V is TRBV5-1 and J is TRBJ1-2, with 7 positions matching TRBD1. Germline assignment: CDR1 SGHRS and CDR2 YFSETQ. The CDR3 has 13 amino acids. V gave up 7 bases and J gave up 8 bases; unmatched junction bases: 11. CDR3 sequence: CASSRGGAEGYTF. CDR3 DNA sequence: TGCGCCAGCTCCAGGGGGGGAGCGGAAGGCTACACCTTC. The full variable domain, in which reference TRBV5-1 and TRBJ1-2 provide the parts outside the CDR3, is KAGVTQTPRYLIKTRGQQVTLSCSPISGHRSVSWYQQTPGQGLQFLFEYFSETQRNKGNFPGRFSGRQFSNSRSEMNVSTLELGDSALYLCASSRGGAEGYTFGSGTRLTVV.